This T cell receptor (beta chain) was retrieved from a study of cytomegalovirus exposure and HLA in healthy donors. In the study overall: Sequencing of 150 million to 200 million T cells in an earlier analysis found some 100 million unique TCR beta sequences. Among the approximately 400 donors who were genotyped, roughly 76% fell in the genetic ancestry cluster that is associated with self-reported Caucasian donors.

This clone was counted a single time. Its antigen is undetermined. Findings of the study overall: The study listed roughly 160 cytomegalovirus-associated TCR beta chains. Most CMV-associated TCR beta chains were later found to appear HLA-restricted.

The PCR had 60 Vbeta and 13 Jbeta primers. Produced via immunoSEQ multiplex PCR; TCRdb's table is partial and in-frame only. Of roughly 200,000 clones in the sample, 70% to 75% were seen once. The TCR originated in a male donor in good health and CMV-seronegative. Sequencing was done on a sample of PBMCs.

CDR3 sequence reads: CASSHGHDSNQPQHF. The DNA of the CDR3 is TGCGCCAGCAGCCACGGACACGATAGCAATCAGCCCCAGCATTTT. The chain employs TRBV4-1 and TRBJ1-5, with D perhaps matching TRBD1 (5 bases). Trimming left V 3 bases short and J 0 bases short, with 9 bases between. The CDR3 consists of 15 residues. Germline CDR1 is MGHRA and CDR2 is YSYEKL.